This T cell receptor beta chain was sequenced in a study of sequential checkpoint blockade in melanoma. Treatment indicated: randomized to nivolumab then ipilimumab (arm A) or the reverse (arm B). Germline assignment: CDR1 MNHGY and CDR2 SAAAGT. CDR3 length equals 15 residues. Trimming shortened V by 2 bases and J by 6 bases, and 17 bases separated the two germline ends. Sequencing was performed with immunoSEQ multiplex PCR; in TCRdb, only in-frame clones are kept and a portion is missing. This table has roughly 6,300 clones, roughly 27% appearing once. The sequenced sample was tumor tissue (inferred from file names), obtained from a patient given nivolumab and ipilimumab in sequence. This sequence joins TRBV6-8 and TRBJ2-7, with D possibly being TRBD1 or TRBD2 (5 bases each). The sequence was collected from a human donor with melanoma. The CDR3 sequence is CASSYPGGGSREQYF. CDR3 nucleotides: TGTGCCAGCAGTTACCCTGGGGGTGGGAGTCGCGAGCAGTACTTC.